The 30 T cell receptor beta chains given below trace back to one sample, sequenced in a study of cytomegalovirus exposure and HLA in healthy donors. Using immunoSEQ multiplex PCR, the repertoire was profiled, and TCRdb retains in-frame clones only, with some absent. The sample shows 98,000 or so clones, approximately 94% of them seen only once. Sequencing input: PBMCs. The receptors derive from a woman younger than 30 in good health and CMV-seronegative.

This rearrangement joins TRBV6-1 to TRBJ2-3; 12 nucleotides match TRBD2. The CDR3 has 17 amino acids. The germline CDR1 and CDR2 sequences are MNHNS and SASEGT. J was trimmed by 1 base and V by 2 bases; bases with no gene match: 4. The CDR3 sequence is CASSETLAGGGTDTQYF. The CDR3 DNA follows: TGTGCCAGCAGTGAAACCCTAGCGGGGGGGGGCACAGATACGCAGTATTTT.

The chain is built from TRBV14 and TRBJ2-7, with 12 bases aligning to TRBD2. From germline, CDR1 is SGHDN and CDR2 FVKESK. The CDR3 consists of 15 residues. Unmatched junction bases numbered 4, after V lost 0 bases and J lost 7 bases. The CDR3: CASSQDLAGGREQYF. The CDR3 DNA follows: TGTGCCAGCAGCCAAGATCTAGCGGGGGGGCGTGAGCAGTACTTC.

The chain employs TRBV15 and TRBJ1-1, with 7 bases lining up with TRBD1. CDR1 and CDR2 (germline): LNHNV, YYDKDF (reference sequence). After removal of 0 bases from V and 6 bases from J, the junction contained 10 bases not matched to a gene. This CDR3 has 16 residues. The CDR3 DNA reads as TGTGCCACCAGCAGAGATGAATTTGGGGGACAGCCTGAAGCTTTCTTT. Translated: CATSRDEFGGQPEAFF.

The chain couples TRBV7-9 to TRBJ2-5, with 12 bases identical to TRBD2. The CDR3 runs 17 residues. With V trimmed by 1 base and J by 1 base, 4 bases remained unmatched. CDR1 is SEHNR, CDR2 FQNEAQ, per germline (reference sequence). CDR3 protein: CASSLVTSGGTQETQYF. The CDR3 nucleotides read TGTGCCAGCAGCTTAGTGACTAGCGGGGGTACCCAAGAGACCCAGTACTTC.

V and J are TRBV7-8 and TRBJ1-5, with a weak D call TRBD1 (6 bases). Trimming shortened V by 1 base and J by 2 bases, and 27 bases separated the two germline ends. Germline CDR1 is SGHVS and CDR2 is FQNEAQ. CDR3 length: 21 residues. The CDR3 sequence is CASSLGAGFFRGAQGNQPQHF. In DNA, the CDR3 is TGTGCCAGCAGCTTAGGGGCCGGTTTTTTCCGGGGGGCGCAGGGCAATCAGCCCCAGCATTTT.

The chain links TRBV28 to TRBJ2-7, with TRBD1 as a possible D gene (5 bases). Trimming took off 8 bases at V and 4 bases at J, with 15 bases between the two ends. This CDR3 contains 13 residues. Germline CDR1 reads MDHEN; CDR2 reads SYDVKM. The CDR3 loop reads CASSQGEVYEQYF. Written as DNA, the CDR3 is TGTGCCAGCTCGCAGGGCGAAGTTTACGAGCAGTACTTC.

The chain joins TRBV28 to TRBJ1-5; TRBD1 might be the D (5 bases). The CDR3 is 15 residues long. Trimming pared 6 bases from V and 1 base from J, leaving 13 bases between. In germline, CDR1 is MDHEN, CDR2 SYDVKM. CDR3 DNA sequence: TGTGCCAGCAGATCCGGTGGGGGGAGCAATCAGCCCCAGCATTTT. Translation: CASRSGGGSNQPQHF.

This chain joins TRBV27 and TRBJ1-1; TRBD1 might be the D (5 bases). This CDR3 is built from 11 residues. Germline V gives CDR1 MNHEY, CDR2 SMNVEV (reference sequence). The V end was cut by 4 bases, the J end by 7 bases, with 7 bases between. The CDR3 sequence: CASSSGVEAFF. For the CDR3, the DNA is TGTGCCAGCAGTTCGGGGGTTGAAGCTTTCTTT.

The CDR3 coding sequence is TGTGCCAGTAGTATAGGTCGGCGGGGTGTGAGGTACGAGCAGTACTTC. It codes for CASSIGRRGVRYEQYF. The V and J genes are TRBV19 and TRBJ2-7; a possible D gene is TRBD2 (6 bases). Germline V gene data show CDR1 as LNHDA and CDR2 as SQIVND (reference sequence). Trimming cost V 1 base and J 4 bases, with 17 bases left between them. This CDR3 region has 16 residues. Supplemented by reference TRBV19 and TRBJ2-7, the full variable domain reads DGGITQSPKYLFRKEGQNVTLSCEQNLNHDAMYWYRQDPGQGLRLIYYSQIVNDFQKGDIAEGYSVSREKKESFPLTVTSAQKNPTAFYLCASSIGRRGVRYEQYFGPGTRLTVT.

This clone was detected once. The chain recombines TRBV14 with TRBJ2-5; 7 nucleotides match TRBD1. Looked up from germline, CDR1 is SGHDN and CDR2 is FVKESK. Trimming at V came to 4 bases and at J to 4 bases, leaving 9 bases not matched to a gene. The CDR3 runs to 15 residues. In DNA form, the CDR3 reads TGTGCCAGCAGCCTACAGACAGGGATCGGAGAGACCCAGTACTTC. Protein sequence: CASSLQTGIGETQYF.

CDR3 amino acids: CASSVGGGSPNEQFF. The CDR3 region has the DNA TGTGCCAGCAGCGTAGGCGGGGGAAGTCCCAATGAGCAGTTCTTC. The chain employs TRBV9 and TRBJ2-1; 7 bases align to TRBD2. Germline CDR1 and CDR2: SGDLS and YYNGEE. CDR3 length equals 15 residues. V dropped 0 bases and J dropped 6; count of bases not matched to a gene: 6.

This rearrangement joins TRBV19 to TRBJ1-1; weak D call: TRBD1 (5 bases). V was pared by 1 base and J by 0 bases, with 9 bases between. CDR3 length equals 15 residues. Germline lookup yields CDR1 LNHDA and CDR2 SQIVND (reference sequence). The CDR3 DNA sequence: TGTGCCAGTAGTATAGGGGGACTCATGAACACTGAAGCTTTCTTT. Residues: CASSIGGLMNTEAFF.

The rearrangement joins TRBV15 to TRBJ2-6, with D possibly being TRBD1 (5 bases). The germline CDR1 and CDR2 sequences are LNHNV and YYDKDF (reference sequence). Trimming took off 8 bases at V and 6 bases at J, with 14 bases between the two ends. The CDR3 runs 14 residues. CDR3 sequence: CATEQELAANVLTF. CDR3 DNA sequence: TGTGCCACCGAACAGGAGCTGGCGGCCAACGTCCTGACTTTC.

The chain joins TRBV19 to TRBJ2-2; 7 positions agree with TRBD1. The junction had 9 bases not matched to a gene; V was cut back by 4 bases and J by 4 bases. CDR3 length: 16 residues. Germline CDR1 LNHDA, CDR2 SQIVND (reference sequence). This CDR3 reads CASSRPGQTFTGELFF. CDR3 bases: TGTGCCAGTAGTAGACCGGGACAGACTTTCACCGGGGAGCTGTTTTTT.

The chain employs TRBV18 and TRBJ2-3; no firm D call. Germline V gene data show CDR1 as KGHSH and CDR2 as LQKENI. Trimming cost V 4 bases and J 0 bases, with 5 bases left between them. This CDR3 is built from 13 residues. CDR3 sequence: CASSLTSTDTQYF. CDR3 DNA: TGTGCCAGCTCACTAACTAGCACAGATACGCAGTATTTT.

The chain recombines TRBV19 with TRBJ1-2; possibly TRBD1 for D (6 bases). This CDR3 region has 15 residues. Germline lookup yields CDR1 LNHDA and CDR2 SQIVND (reference sequence). Trimming pared 11 bases from V and 0 bases from J, leaving 19 bases between. The CDR3 reads CAAKRTGQTNYGYTF. CDR3 bases: TGTGCCGCTAAAAGGACCGGACAGACTAACTATGGCTACACCTTC. Based on the CDR3 plus reference TRBV19 and TRBJ1-2, the full variable domain is DGGITQSPKYLFRKEGQNVTLSCEQNLNHDAMYWYRQDPGQGLRLIYYSQIVNDFQKGDIAEGYSVSREKKESFPLTVTSAQKNPTAFYLCAAKRTGQTNYGYTFGSGTRLTVV.

In nucleotides, the CDR3 is TGTGCCAGCAGCATCCCTAGGGGGGAGCTGTTTTTT. Amino acid sequence: CASSIPRGELFF. The chain employs TRBV7-2 and TRBJ2-2; D gene uncertain. The CDR3 is 12 amino acids. Germline CDR1 reads SGHTA; CDR2 reads FQGNSA. V gave up 5 bases and J gave up 8 bases, with 9 bases separating them.

The DNA of the CDR3 is TGTGCCAGCAGCGTAATCGGGGTCGACAATGAGCAGTTCTTC. It codes for CASSVIGVDNEQFF. V gene TRBV9 combines with J gene TRBJ2-1, with a possible D match to TRBD2 (5 bases). Germline CDR1 reads SGDLS; CDR2 reads YYNGEE. V lost 1 base and J lost 5, with 10 bases in between. The CDR3 runs 14 residues.

The chain joins TRBV18 to TRBJ1-5; 10 bases align to TRBD1. The CDR3 spans 20 residues. The V gene end was trimmed by 7 bases and the J gene end by 0 bases; junction bases not matched to a gene: 18. Germline V gene data show CDR1 as KGHSH and CDR2 as LQKENI. As DNA, the CDR3 is TGTGCCAGCTATACTCCCTCCGGGACAGGGGTCCCCCTTAGCAATCAGCCCCAGCATTTT. Protein product: CASYTPSGTGVPLSNQPQHF.

V usage is TRBV28 and J usage is TRBJ2-5, with a possible D match to TRBD2 (6 bases). Between the trimmed V and J ends, which lost 8 bases and 3 bases, there was a span of 16 bases. The CDR3 covers 14 residues. In germline, CDR1 is MDHEN, CDR2 SYDVKM. CDR3 sequence reads: CASYQSGGEETQYF. Here the CDR3 DNA reads TGTGCCAGCTATCAGTCCGGAGGGGAAGAGACCCAGTACTTC.

V usage is TRBV5-1 and J usage is TRBJ1-3, with 8 bases matching TRBD1. The CDR3 covers 15 residues. Unmatched junction bases numbered 7, after V lost 4 bases and J lost 4 bases. The germline CDR1 and CDR2 sequences are SGHRS and YFSETQ. CDR3 DNA sequence: TGCGCCAGCAGCGGGGGACAGGCCGGGGGAAACACCATATATTTT. Translated, it gives CASSGGQAGGNTIYF.

This clone was counted only a few times. CDR3 in amino acids: CASSLNRGYNEKLFF. The CDR3 nucleotides read TGTGCCAGCAGTTTAAATAGGGGATATAATGAAAAACTGTTTTTT. V and J are TRBV27 and TRBJ1-4, with D possibly matching TRBD1 (5 bases). This CDR3 is built from 15 residues. Deletions cut 2 bases from V and 4 bases from J, with 11 bases between. Germline V gene sequence: CDR1 MNHEY, CDR2 SMNVEV (reference sequence).

Details on this clone: This CDR3 is also generated by other DNA sequences in the sample. The V call is TRBV6-5, the J call TRBJ1-5; 7 positions agree with TRBD1. The CDR3 length is 15 residues. The ends lost 0 bases at V and 1 base at J; junction bases unmatched: 0. Germline CDR1 is MNHEY and CDR2 is SVGAGI. The CDR3 region is CASSYSTGSNQPQHF. CDR3 coding DNA: TGTGCCAGCAGTTACTCGACAGGGAGCAATCAGCCCCAGCATTTT.

The chain joins TRBV5-1 to TRBJ2-5; TRBD2 might be the D (6 bases). This CDR3 is built from 14 residues. The germline V gene encodes CDR1 SGHRS and CDR2 YFSETQ. V shed 4 bases and J shed 1 base, with 11 bases lying between them. CDR3 DNA: TGCGCCAGCAGCACAGGAGGGACCCAAGAGACCCAGTACTTC. Translation gives CASSTGGTQETQYF.

The chain uses TRBV13 and TRBJ1-1, with D perhaps matching TRBD1 (6 bases). The ends were cut back, 2 bases at V and 4 bases at J, with 11 bases in the middle. Per the germline V gene, CDR1 is PRHDT and CDR2 is FYEKMQ (reference sequence). The CDR3 sequence is 14 residues long. The CDR3 bases are TGTGCCAGCAGCTTATCCGACAGGAGCACTGAAGCTTTCTTT. This sequence encodes CASSLSDRSTEAFF.

The V gene is TRBV11-2, the J gene TRBJ1-4; unclear D gene. Germline CDR1 and CDR2: SGHAT and FQNNGV. CDR3 length: 15 amino acids. Trimming took 5 bases from V and 8 from J, leaving 18 bases between them. The CDR3 DNA reads as TGTGCCAGCAGCGCCTCGGGTCTCATCGGGGAAAAACTGTTTTTT. It codes for CASSASGLIGEKLFF.

The V and J genes are TRBV28 and TRBJ2-1; D is uncertain. The CDR3 spans 12 residues. Trimming removed 3 bases at V and 5 bases at J, with 5 bases between. Germline V CDR1 and CDR2: MDHEN, SYDVKM. DNA of the CDR3: TGTGCCAGCAGTTTTTTCGACAATGAGCAGTTCTTC. Amino acids: CASSFFDNEQFF.

This clone was counted ten times or more. Relative to the germline gene, one junction end is altered; a read error may explain this. CDR3 sequence: CASSFGASYVQYF. The CDR3 DNA is TGTGCCAGCAGCTTTGGGGCCTCTTACGTGCAGTACTTC. J is TRBJ2-7 and V is TRBV7-6, with a weak D call TRBD1 (5 bases). Per germline, CDR1 SGHVS and CDR2 FNYEAQ. CDR3 length equals 13 residues.

The chain uses TRBV7-6 and TRBJ2-5; D not certain. There are 11 residues in the CDR3. V gave up 3 bases and J gave up 4 bases, with 3 bases separating them. The germline CDR1 and CDR2 sequences are SGHVS and FNYEAQ. CDR3 residues: CASSFRETQYF. In nucleotides, the CDR3 is TGTGCCAGCAGCTTTAGAGAGACCCAGTACTTC.

The CDR3 sequence: CASSPRLAGGPPYNEQFF. CDR3 in DNA: TGTGCCAGCAGCCCCCGACTAGCGGGGGGCCCGCCCTACAATGAGCAGTTCTTC. The genes are TRBV9 and TRBJ2-1, with 13 bases fitting TRBD2. Germline CDR1 SGDLS, CDR2 YYNGEE. V lost 4 bases to trimming and J lost 2 bases; unmatched junction nucleotides: 9. The CDR3 has 18 amino acids.